The table lists the clone carrying this T cell receptor beta chain with many counts. Scientists amplified the TCR beta CDR3 regions from RNA transcripts. HTBI primers primed a first-round RT-PCR, and a second-round multiplex PCR followed. In TCRdb, the multiplex PCR reads were re-called with MiXCR into one record per CDR3 protein. The sample has fewer than 250,000 distinct CDR3 sequences, under 30% seen once. This specimen belongs to a study of Graves' ophthalmopathy and Graves' hyperthyroidism. The germline V and J ends were trimmed by 2 bases and 2 bases, with 9 bases remaining between them. The length of the CDR3 is 14 residues. In germline, CDR1 is MGHDK, CDR2 SYGVNS. Uncontrolled infections, pregnancy, lactation or other autoimmune diseases led to patient exclusion. A volume of approximately 10 ml of fresh peripheral blood supplied the PBMCs.

Sequencing was done on a sample of peripheral blood. The TCR sequence derives from a man over 45 with Graves' ophthalmopathy. The V and J genes are TRBV25-1 and TRBJ2-5; D is unresolved. Here the CDR3 DNA reads TGTGCCAGCAGTGAAAACAACAGACAAGAGACCCAGTACTTC. Its translation: CASSENNRQETQYF.